The 25 T cell receptor beta chains presented below share a single source sample, sequenced in a study of patients and donors after allogeneic stem cell transplantation. TCRdb independently ran MiXCR on the RT-PCR reads; one entry per CDR3 protein. The table records some 200,000 distinct CDR3 sequences, 41% of them present only once. Sequences were obtained from blood, either unsorted or a sorted T cell fraction (not recorded which). Receptors were obtained from a human donor who was either an allogeneic HSCT recipient or a stem cell or donor lymphocyte infusion donor (not recorded which). It is not recorded whose cells these are; they may come from a transplant donor.

The chain has TRBV6-5 and TRBJ2-1; D is unclear. The CDR3 is made up of 14 amino acids. V lost 2 bases, J lost 4 bases, and 9 bases lay in between. CDR1 and CDR2 (germline): MNHEY, SVGAGI. The CDR3 is CASSYGGQYNEQFF. CDR3 nucleotide sequence: TGTGCCAGCAGTTACGGCGGCCAGTACAATGAGCAGTTCTTC.

The chain links TRBV30 to TRBJ1-5; tentative D call: TRBD1 (5 bases). The length of the CDR3 is 14 residues. V was trimmed by 0 bases and J by 7 bases, leaving 13 bases between them. Per germline, CDR1 GTSNPN and CDR2 SVGIG (reference sequence). CDR3 coding DNA: TGTGCCTGGAGTGTAGGTCAGGGACCCCAGCCCCAGCATTTT. It translates to CAWSVGQGPQPQHF.

The chain joins TRBV5-1 to TRBJ2-1; the D is unclear. CDR1 SGHRS and CDR2 YFSETQ come from the germline V gene. The CDR3 is made up of 14 amino acids. V lost 3 bases and J lost 9, with 16 bases in between. The chain's CDR3 is CASSSIIGIAEQFF. CDR3 in DNA: TGCGCCAGCAGCTCAATAATCGGTATTGCTGAGCAGTTCTTC.

The chain couples TRBV19 to TRBJ2-1; tentatively, D is TRBD2 (6 bases). The CDR3 loop spans 16 amino acids. The ends were cut back, 6 bases at V and 4 bases at J, with 19 bases in the middle. Germline assignment: CDR1 LNHDA and CDR2 SQIVND (reference sequence). CDR3 residues: CASSLIASEGYNEQFF. The CDR3 DNA follows: TGTGCCAGTAGCTTAATAGCCTCGGAGGGATACAATGAGCAGTTCTTC.

The J gene is TRBJ1-4, the V gene TRBV5-5; no reliable D call. Trimming removed 4 bases from V and 8 bases from J, with 18 bases in between. Germline V gives CDR1 SGHKS, CDR2 YYEKEE (reference sequence). The CDR3 sequence is 15 residues long. CDR3 in DNA: TGTGCCAGCAGCCGGGAGGTTTTGGGCAAGGAAAAACTGTTTTTT. Protein product: CASSREVLGKEKLFF.

J is TRBJ2-1 and V is TRBV5-1, with 10 bases aligning to TRBD2. Germline V gene lookup returns CDR1 SGHRS and CDR2 YFSETQ. The trim removed 7 bases at V and 2 bases at J, leaving 15 bases unmatched. The length of the CDR3 is 18 residues. The CDR3 spells CASARGLAGVPAYNEQFF. The CDR3 DNA is TGCGCCAGCGCCCGAGGGCTAGCGGGAGTTCCCGCCTACAATGAGCAGTTCTTC. The variable domain in full, with the rest retrieved from reference TRBV5-1 and TRBJ2-1, is KAGVTQTPRYLIKTRGQQVTLSCSPISGHRSVSWYQQTPGQGLQFLFEYFSETQRNKGNFPGRFSGRQFSNSRSEMNVSTLELGDSALYLCASARGLAGVPAYNEQFFGPGTRLTVL.

This clonotype was counted a few times. This chain uses TRBV6-2 or TRBV6-3 with TRBJ1-1, with 9 positions matching TRBD1. CDR1 and CDR2 from the germline V gene are MNHEY and SVGEGT. The CDR3 consists of 16 residues. V was pared by 0 bases and J by 5 bases, with 7 bases of the junction left unmatched. CDR3 sequence: CASSYSTWTGDTEAFF. The CDR3 DNA sequence: TGTGCCAGCAGTTACTCTACTTGGACAGGGGATACTGAAGCTTTCTTT.

This rearrangement joins TRBV10-3 to TRBJ2-3; possibly TRBD2 for D (6 bases). Germline CDR1 ENHRY, CDR2 SYGVKD. The CDR3 extends over 14 amino acids. V gave up 6 bases and J gave up 0 bases, with 10 bases separating them. The CDR3 region is CAISRGTSTDTQYF. CDR3 DNA: TGTGCCATCAGCCGGGGGACTAGCACAGATACGCAGTATTTT.

The gene calls are TRBV12-3 or TRBV12-4 and TRBJ1-1; 8 bases line up with TRBD1. The CDR3 spans 16 residues. Losses at the gene ends were 1 base for V and 3 bases for J; bases not matched to a gene: 7. As DNA, the CDR3 is TGTGCCAGCAGTTTAGACAGGGGGGTAAGGGACACTGAAGCTTTCTTT. This gives the protein CASSLDRGVRDTEAFF.

This chain joins TRBV7-9 and TRBJ1-4, with unresolved D. CDR3 size: 16 residues. V gave up 3 bases and J gave up 0 bases, with 11 bases separating them. The germline gives CDR1 SEHNR, CDR2 FQNEAQ (reference sequence). This chain's CDR3 is CASSFRREATNEKLFF. For the CDR3, the DNA is TGTGCCAGCAGCTTTCGGCGGGAAGCAACTAATGAAAAACTGTTTTTT.

The V call is TRBV7-3, the J call TRBJ2-2; TRBD2 matches 13 bases. This CDR3 region has 16 residues. Germline V lookup: CDR1 SGHTA, CDR2 FQGTGA. Trimming removed 5 bases from V and 5 bases from J; junction bases left unmatched: 5. The DNA of the CDR3 is TGTGCCAGCAGCCCCTGGACTAGCGGGAGTACCGGGGAGCTGTTTTTT. Translating gives CASSPWTSGSTGELFF.

This chain links TRBV12-3 or TRBV12-4 with TRBJ1-1; perhaps TRBD1 as D (6 bases). Trimming took off 6 bases at V and 5 bases at J, with 25 bases between the two ends. This CDR3 region has 17 residues. The CDR3 DNA reads as TGTGCCAGCAGGCCACTACAGGGATTTGGGGGGAAGACTGAAGCTTTCTTT. This sequence encodes CASRPLQGFGGKTEAFF.

This clonotype was found a few times. The J gene is TRBJ1-5, the V gene TRBV30, with 12 bases identical to TRBD1. The V and J ends lost 2 bases and 7 bases, in that order; junction bases with no gene match: 3. Germline values: CDR1 GTSNPN, CDR2 SVGIG (reference sequence). The CDR3 has 14 amino acids. CDR3 loop: CAWSTGTGGQPQHF. The CDR3 DNA is TGTGCCTGGAGTACTGGGACAGGGGGCCAGCCCCAGCATTTT.

A few counts support this clonotype. V usage is TRBV5-6 and J usage is TRBJ2-1; D possibly uses TRBD1 or TRBD2 (5 bases each). The CDR3 runs to 17 residues. Per the germline V gene, CDR1 is SGHDT and CDR2 is YYEEEE. Trimming took 0 bases from V and 1 from J, leaving 14 bases between them. CDR3 loop: CASSLVFGAASYNEQFF. CDR3 nucleotide sequence: TGTGCCAGCAGCTTGGTGTTCGGGGCGGCTTCCTACAATGAGCAGTTCTTC.

This chain uses TRBV11-2 with TRBJ1-2; D gene uncertain. Deletions cut 1 base from V and 4 bases from J, with 13 bases between. CDR1 and CDR2 (germline): SGHAT, FQNNGV. The CDR3 runs to 15 residues. For the CDR3, the DNA is TGTGCCAGCAGCTTAGGGACCGCGTCTTTCTATGGCTACACCTTC. Its translation is CASSLGTASFYGYTF.

The chain uses TRBV10-3 and TRBJ2-1; TRBD2 might be the D (6 bases). This CDR3 is 17 amino acids long. V lost 0 bases and J lost 6, with 18 bases in between. Germline V gene sequence: CDR1 ENHRY, CDR2 SYGVKD. The CDR3 sequence: CAISESCEGREGNEQFF. The CDR3 coding sequence is TGTGCCATCAGTGAGTCGTGTGAGGGGCGGGAAGGCAATGAGCAGTTCTTC.

J is TRBJ2-7 and V is TRBV24-1; D is perhaps TRBD1 or TRBD2 (5 bases each). V lost 6 bases and J lost 1, with 9 bases in between. CDR1 KGHDR and CDR2 SFDVKD come from the germline V gene. The CDR3 extends over 13 amino acids. CDR3 sequence reads: CATSRGKSYEQYF. In DNA, the CDR3 is TGTGCCACCAGTCGGGGCAAGTCCTACGAGCAGTACTTC.

The rearrangement joins TRBV28 to TRBJ1-2, with D possibly matching TRBD1 (5 bases). V was trimmed by 3 bases and J by 6 bases, leaving 8 bases between them. Germline-derived CDR1 and CDR2 are MDHEN and SYDVKM. The CDR3 length is 12 residues. The CDR3 here is CASSFGADGYTF. The CDR3 DNA reads as TGTGCCAGCAGTTTTGGGGCGGATGGCTACACCTTC.

This clonotype has just a few counts. The genes are TRBV10-3 and TRBJ1-1; the D gene is possibly TRBD1 (5 bases). The CDR3 contains 13 residues. The V gene lost 6 bases and the J gene lost 8 bases, with 16 bases spanning the gap. CDR1 and CDR2 (germline): ENHRY, SYGVKD. This CDR3 reads CAIRGTGGKEAFF. In DNA form, the CDR3 reads TGTGCCATCAGGGGGACGGGCGGTAAGGAAGCTTTCTTT.

This clonotype was counted only a few times. V usage is TRBV2 and J usage is TRBJ2-3; D may be TRBD2 (6 bases). The V and J ends lost 5 bases and 5 bases respectively, with 14 bases between them. Germline CDR1 reads SNHLY; CDR2 reads FYNNEI. The CDR3 has 14 amino acids. CDR3 nucleotides: TGTGCCAGCAGTTCCGGGACTGCCAAAGATACGCAGTATTTT. Protein product: CASSSGTAKDTQYF.

The gene calls are TRBV4-2 and TRBJ1-4; D uncertain. V was shortened by 0 bases and J by 7 bases, with 3 bases between the two germline ends. Germline V gene sequence: CDR1 LGHNA, CDR2 YNFKEQ. The CDR3 has 12 residues. CDR3 amino acids: CASSQESEKLFF. Written as DNA, the CDR3 is TGTGCCAGCAGCCAAGAAAGTGAAAAACTGTTTTTT.

The table lists this clonotype with a count of one. J is TRBJ2-3 and V is TRBV15; TRBD2 aligns across 9 bases. The trim removed 7 bases at V and 3 bases at J, leaving 5 bases unmatched. The CDR3 is 14 residues long. Germline lookup yields CDR1 LNHNV and CDR2 YYDKDF (reference sequence). In nucleotides, the CDR3 is TGTGCCACCATGCGGGAGGGGTCTACAGATACGCAGTATTTT. Translation: CATMREGSTDTQYF.

This clonotype came up once. The chain has TRBV28 and TRBJ2-7; 7 nucleotides line up with TRBD2. V lost 5 bases to trimming and J lost 4 bases; unmatched junction nucleotides: 11. The germline V gene encodes CDR1 MDHEN and CDR2 SYDVKM. The CDR3 has 15 residues. The CDR3 region is CASSPVPGGLYEQYF. The CDR3 DNA reads TGTGCCAGCAGTCCCGTTCCGGGGGGATTGTACGAGCAGTACTTC.

In DNA, the CDR3 is TGTGCCACCAGTGATTGGGACAGGGGATTTTACACCGGGGAGCTGTTTTTT. Residues: CATSDWDRGFYTGELFF. The chain employs TRBV24-1 and TRBJ2-2, with TRBD1 matching over 10 bases. The CDR3 runs 17 residues. In germline, CDR1 is KGHDR, CDR2 SFDVKD. V trimming: 2 bases; J trimming: 3 bases; junction bases outside the gene matches: 5.

The chain links TRBV3-1 to TRBJ1-1, with a weak D call TRBD1 (6 bases). Trimming left V 0 bases short and J 0 bases short, with 11 bases between. Per germline, CDR1 LGHDT and CDR2 YNNKEL (reference sequence). This CDR3 region has 16 residues. For the CDR3, the DNA is TGTGCCAGCAGCCAAGATAAAGGGGGACTGAACACTGAAGCTTTCTTT. Protein product: CASSQDKGGLNTEAFF.